These T cell receptor beta chains were read from a single sample in a study of cytomegalovirus exposure and HLA in healthy donors. Clones were read by immunoSEQ multiplex PCR, and TCRdb kept only the in-frame ones, dropping some. The sample has over 150,000 clones, approximately 77% seen once. The sequenced sample consisted of PBMCs. These receptors came from a male donor in good health and CMV-seropositive. Both conserved end residues are part of each CDR3. The order of the fields is J gene, clone size, V gene, D gene, CDR3 protein, CDR3 DNA. D genes are given only for firm matches. The listing skips clone size in some rows; elsewhere it reads once, few, many or a size class.

TRBJ1-6 few TRBV5-6 . CANSINRRPNSPLHF TGTGCCAACAGCATTAATCGGCGGCCTAATTCACCCCTCCACTTT
TRBJ2-1 . TRBV9 . CASSAARGFSYNEQFF TGTGCCAGCAGCGCCGCTAGGGGGTTCTCCTACAATGAGCAGTTCTTC
TRBJ2-3 . TRBV21-1 . CASSKDRAGGTDTQYF TGTGCCAGCAGCAAAGACAGAGCGGGGGGGACAGATACGCAGTATTTT
TRBJ1-1 . TRBV5-6 . CASPRRRTAEAFF TGTGCCAGCCCCCGGCGCAGGACAGCTGAAGCTTTCTTT
TRBJ1-1 . TRBV10-3 . CAIRSPGPGLSNTEAFF TGTGCCATCAGGTCACCGGGCCCGGGACTTTCGAACACTGAAGCTTTCTTT
TRBJ2-7 . TRBV11-2 TRBD1 CASSLAPRGISYEQYF TGTGCCAGCAGCTTAGCCCCCAGGGGGATCAGCTACGAGCAGTACTTC
TRBJ1-4 . TRBV6-1 TRBD1 CASSDPGQATNEKLFF TGTGCCAGCAGTGACCCCGGACAGGCAACTAATGAAAAACTGTTTTTT
TRBJ1-1 . TRBV7-9 TRBD1 CASSVTRGHVSDTEAFF TGTGCCAGCAGCGTAACCAGGGGGCATGTTTCGGACACTGAAGCTTTCTTT
TRBJ1-1 . TRBV5-1 TRBD1 CASRSGTGWDTEAFF TGCGCCAGCAGGTCCGGGACAGGGTGGGACACTGAAGCTTTCTTT
TRBJ2-1 . TRBV7-2 . CASSLDRGGSYNEQFF TGTGCCAGCAGCTTAGACAGGGGAGGCTCCTACAATGAGCAGTTCTTC
TRBJ2-5 . TRBV5-6 TRBD1 CASSFLRDRVPTRYF TGTGCCAGCAGCTTCCTCCGGGACAGGGTCCCGACCAGGTACTTC
TRBJ2-1 . TRBV2 TRBD2 CASSLRGRGGSWEQFF TGTGCCAGCAGTTTAAGGGGGCGGGGGGGTTCTTGGGAGCAGTTCTTC
TRBJ1-1 . TRBV6-5 . CASSFDGENTEAFF TGTGCCAGCAGTTTCGATGGAGAGAACACTGAAGCTTTCTTT
TRBJ2-5 . TRBV7-2 . CASSLALGWETQYF TGTGCCAGCAGCTTAGCGCTAGGATGGGAGACCCAGTACTTC
TRBJ1-2 once TRBV2 . CARSSAGNYGYTF TGTGCCAGAAGCTCCGCGGGGAACTATGGCTACACCTTC
TRBJ1-6 . TRBV11-2 TRBD1 CASRSPGQGLHSPLHF TGTGCCAGCAGGTCGCCGGGACAGGGGTTGCATTCACCCCTCCACTTT
TRBJ2-5 . TRBV7-7 TRBD1 CASSQGTGGPQETQYF TGTGCTAGCAGCCAGGGGACAGGGGGTCCTCAAGAGACCCAGTACTTC
TRBJ2-2 . TRBV11-2 TRBD2 CASTSIIGTSVGELFF TGTGCCAGCACCTCCATCATCGGGACTAGCGTCGGGGAGCTGTTTTTT
TRBJ2-1 . TRBV7-2 TRBD2 CASSRGTSVRNNEQFF TGTGCCAGCAGCCGGGGGACTAGCGTACGAAACAATGAGCAGTTCTTC
TRBJ1-3 . TRBV4-1 . CASSQYGGEPGNTIYF TGCGCCAGCAGCCAATACGGCGGGGAACCTGGAAACACCATATATTTT
TRBJ2-5 . TRBV21-1 . CASSKWTGNRRETQYF TGTGCCAGCAGCAAGTGGACTGGCAACCGGAGAGAGACCCAGTACTTC
TRBJ1-2 . TRBV30 . CAWRAARYYGYTF TGTGCCTGGAGAGCCGCGCGCTACTATGGCTACACCTTC
TRBJ1-2 once TRBV19 . CASSTDHSTGSGYTF TGTGCCAGTAGTACCGATCACTCGACAGGTAGTGGCTACACCTTC
TRBJ2-7 . TRBV5-5 . CASSYNRDSYEQYF TGTGCCAGCAGCTACAACAGGGACTCCTACGAGCAGTACTTC